The 4 T cell receptor beta chains below were found in one sample sequenced in a study of T cell responses to AZD1222 COVID-19 vaccine. The method was immunoSEQ multiplex PCR; TCRdb's version includes in-frame clones alone and lacks a portion of them. The sample has 150,000 to 180,000 clones; approximately 87% are singletons. The sequencing here drew on peripheral blood, taken on day 0 of MenACWY control vaccination. All receptors derive from an adult in good health.

This clone showed up just a few times. The rearrangement uses TRBV6-6 and TRBJ1-1; 7 bases align to TRBD1. Trimming cost V 2 bases and J 4 bases; bases outside gene matches: 10. The CDR3 spans 16 residues. Germline lookup yields CDR1 MNHNY and CDR2 SVGAGI (reference sequence). Written as DNA, the CDR3 is TGTGCCAGCAGTTACCGGAGACAGGGCTCGGTCACTGAAGCTTTCTTT. This codes for CASSYRRQGSVTEAFF.

This clone was observed a single time. This rearrangement joins TRBV5-1 to TRBJ2-3, with 8 bases fitting TRBD2. Germline loops: CDR1 SGHRS, CDR2 YFSETQ. The CDR3 is 14 residues long. V was clipped by 5 bases and J by 2 bases; unmatched bases: 4. The CDR3, as DNA: TGCGCCAGCAGAGGACTAGCAAACACAGATACGCAGTATTTT. Translating gives CASRGLANTDTQYF.

The chain uses TRBV6-5 and TRBJ1-2, with a weak D call TRBD1 (5 bases). V was trimmed by 5 bases and J by 1 base, leaving 11 bases between them. Looked up from germline, CDR1 is MNHEY and CDR2 is SVGAGI. The CDR3 extends over 14 amino acids. The DNA for the CDR3 is TGTGCCAGCAGTCGTATGGGGGATAACTATGGCTACACCTTC. Translation: CASSRMGDNYGYTF.

The chain joins TRBV30 to TRBJ2-1; 8 positions agree with TRBD2. Germline-derived CDR1 and CDR2 are GTSNPN and SVGIG (reference sequence). This CDR3 is 14 amino acids long. The junction had 5 bases not matched to a gene; V was cut back by 0 bases and J by 7 bases. CDR3 in amino acids: CAWSVGSGTNEQFF. The CDR3, as DNA: TGTGCCTGGAGTGTAGGTAGCGGGACTAATGAGCAGTTCTTC. Full variable domain (rest looked up from reference TRBV30 and TRBJ2-1): SQTIHQWPATLVQPVGSPLSLECTVEGTSNPNLYWYRQAAGRGLQLLFYSVGIGQISSEVPQNLSASRPQDRQFILSSKKLLLSDSGFYLCAWSVGSGTNEQFFGPGTRLTVL.